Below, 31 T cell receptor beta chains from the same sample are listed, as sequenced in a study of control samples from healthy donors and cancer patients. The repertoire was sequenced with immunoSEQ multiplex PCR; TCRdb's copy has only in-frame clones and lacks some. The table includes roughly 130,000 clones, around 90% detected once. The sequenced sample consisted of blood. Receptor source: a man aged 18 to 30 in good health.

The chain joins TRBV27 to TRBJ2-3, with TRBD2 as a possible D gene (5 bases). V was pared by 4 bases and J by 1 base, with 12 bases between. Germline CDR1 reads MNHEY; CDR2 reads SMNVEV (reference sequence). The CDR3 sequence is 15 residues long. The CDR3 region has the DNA TGTGCCAGCAGTTCACCCGGACTTCGCACAGATACGCAGTATTTT. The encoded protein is CASSSPGLRTDTQYF.

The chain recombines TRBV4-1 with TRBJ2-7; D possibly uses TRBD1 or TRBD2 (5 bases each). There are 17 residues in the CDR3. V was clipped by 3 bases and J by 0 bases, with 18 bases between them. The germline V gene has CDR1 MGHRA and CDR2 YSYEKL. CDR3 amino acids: CASSHPTGAILSYEQYF. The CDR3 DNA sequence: TGCGCCAGCAGCCATCCTACCGGGGCTATTCTCTCCTACGAGCAGTACTTC.

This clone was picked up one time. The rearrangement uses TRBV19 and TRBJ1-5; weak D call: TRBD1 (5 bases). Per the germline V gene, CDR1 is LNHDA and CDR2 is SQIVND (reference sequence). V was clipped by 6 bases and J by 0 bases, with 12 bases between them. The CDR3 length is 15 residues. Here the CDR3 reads CASRRQTVSNQPQHF. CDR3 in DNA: TGTGCCAGTAGGCGCCAGACAGTTAGCAATCAGCCCCAGCATTTT.

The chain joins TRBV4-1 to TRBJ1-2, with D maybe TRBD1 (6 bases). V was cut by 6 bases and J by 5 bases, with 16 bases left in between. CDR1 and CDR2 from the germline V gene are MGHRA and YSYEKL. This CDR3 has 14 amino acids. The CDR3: CASSRPGTRYGYTF. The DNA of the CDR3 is TGCGCCAGCAGTCGACCCGGGACACGGTATGGCTACACCTTC.

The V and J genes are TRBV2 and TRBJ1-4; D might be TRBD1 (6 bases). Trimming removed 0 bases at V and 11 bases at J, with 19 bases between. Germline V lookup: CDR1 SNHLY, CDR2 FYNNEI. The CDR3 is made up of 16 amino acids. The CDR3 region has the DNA TGTGCCAGCAGTGAAGCGCCCCGACAGGCGACTGGGAAACTGTTTTTT. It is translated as CASSEAPRQATGKLFF.

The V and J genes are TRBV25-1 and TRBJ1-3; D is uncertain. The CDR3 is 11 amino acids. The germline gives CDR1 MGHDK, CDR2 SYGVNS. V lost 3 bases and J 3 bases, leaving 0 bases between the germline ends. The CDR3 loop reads CASSDGNTIYF. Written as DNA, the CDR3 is TGTGCCAGCAGTGATGGAAACACCATATATTTT.

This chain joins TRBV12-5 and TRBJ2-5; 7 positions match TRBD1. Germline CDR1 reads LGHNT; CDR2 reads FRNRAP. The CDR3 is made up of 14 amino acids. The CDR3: CAAARGFGEETQYF. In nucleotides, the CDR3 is TGTGCAGCCGCCAGGGGGTTCGGGGAAGAGACCCAGTACTTC.

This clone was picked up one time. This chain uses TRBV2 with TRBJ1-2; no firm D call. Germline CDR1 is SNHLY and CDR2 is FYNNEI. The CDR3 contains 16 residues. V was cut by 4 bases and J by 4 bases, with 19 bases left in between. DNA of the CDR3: TGTGCCAGCAGTGGCGAGAGCCTGGGAGTGGGCTATGGCTACACCTTC. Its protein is CASSGESLGVGYGYTF.

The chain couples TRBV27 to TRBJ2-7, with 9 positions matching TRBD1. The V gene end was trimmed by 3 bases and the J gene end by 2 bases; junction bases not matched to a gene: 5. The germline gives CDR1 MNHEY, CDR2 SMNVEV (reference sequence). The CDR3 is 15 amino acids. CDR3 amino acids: CASSFGDRAPYEQYF. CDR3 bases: TGTGCCAGCAGTTTTGGGGACAGGGCGCCCTACGAGCAGTACTTC.

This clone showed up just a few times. DNA of the CDR3: TGTGCCAGCAGCGCGGCCAGGGGGCCTGGTCAGCCCCAGCATTTT. This translates into CASSAARGPGQPQHF. The chain joins TRBV9 to TRBJ1-5, with TRBD1 matching 8 bases. The germline V gene encodes CDR1 SGDLS and CDR2 YYNGEE. This CDR3 is built from 15 residues. V trimming: 3 bases; J trimming: 6 bases; junction bases outside the gene matches: 8.

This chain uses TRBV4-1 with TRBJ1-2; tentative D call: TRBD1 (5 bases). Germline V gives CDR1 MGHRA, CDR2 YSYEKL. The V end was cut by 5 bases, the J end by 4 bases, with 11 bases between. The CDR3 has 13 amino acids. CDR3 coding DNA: TGCGCCAGCAGCTCCGTGGGGGGCTATGGCTACACCTTC. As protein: CASSSVGGYGYTF.

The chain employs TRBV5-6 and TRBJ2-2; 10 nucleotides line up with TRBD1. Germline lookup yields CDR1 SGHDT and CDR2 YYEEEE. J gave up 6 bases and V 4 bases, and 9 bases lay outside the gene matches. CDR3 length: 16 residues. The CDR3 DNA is TGTGCCAGCAGCATCCCGGGACAGGGGTTTGCCGGGGAGCTGTTTTTT. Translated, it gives CASSIPGQGFAGELFF.

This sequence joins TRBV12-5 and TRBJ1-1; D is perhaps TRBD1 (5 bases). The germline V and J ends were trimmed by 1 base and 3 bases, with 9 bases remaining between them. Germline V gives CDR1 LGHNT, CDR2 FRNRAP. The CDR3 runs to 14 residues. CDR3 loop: CASGLGRAYTEAFF. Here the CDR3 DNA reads TGTGCTAGTGGTTTGGGCAGGGCGTACACTGAAGCTTTCTTT.

The CDR3 coding sequence is TGTGCCAGCAGGGGTCTGTTTGGGGAGACCCAGTACTTC. The encoded protein is CASRGLFGETQYF. V usage is TRBV27 and J usage is TRBJ2-5; D is unresolved. CDR1 and CDR2 (germline): MNHEY, SMNVEV (reference sequence). This CDR3 comprises 13 residues. Trimming cost V 6 bases and J 5 bases, with 13 bases left between them.

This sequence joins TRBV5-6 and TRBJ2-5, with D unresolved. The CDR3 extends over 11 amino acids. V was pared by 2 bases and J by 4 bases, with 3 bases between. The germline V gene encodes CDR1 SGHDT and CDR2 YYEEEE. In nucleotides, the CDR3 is TGTGCCAGCAGCTTTCTAGAGACCCAGTACTTC. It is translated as CASSFLETQYF.

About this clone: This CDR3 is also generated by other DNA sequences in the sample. The CDR3 DNA reads as TGTGCCAGTAGTATAGACAATCAGCCCCAGCATTTT. It encodes CASSIDNQPQHF. J is TRBJ1-5 and V is TRBV19; D unclear. CDR3 length: 12 amino acids. V was trimmed by 0 bases and J by 3 bases, leaving 0 bases between them. CDR1 LNHDA and CDR2 SQIVND come from the germline V gene (reference sequence).

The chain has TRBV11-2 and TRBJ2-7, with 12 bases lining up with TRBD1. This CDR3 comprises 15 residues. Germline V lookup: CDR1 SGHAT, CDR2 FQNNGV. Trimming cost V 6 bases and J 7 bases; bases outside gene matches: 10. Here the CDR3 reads CASRRPGQGAREQYF. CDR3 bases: TGTGCCAGCAGAAGACCGGGACAGGGGGCGAGGGAGCAGTACTTC.

The CDR3 is CASSQVLAGGTDTQYF. CDR3 bases: TGTGCCAGCAGCCAAGTTCTGGCGGGGGGCACAGATACGCAGTATTTT. The V and J genes are TRBV4-2 and TRBJ2-3; 7 bases match TRBD2. V lost 1 base and J lost 1; bases outside the gene matches: 5. Germline V gene sequence: CDR1 LGHNA, CDR2 YNFKEQ. This CDR3 comprises 16 residues.

CDR3 in amino acids: CASARTGGDTGELFF. In nucleotides, the CDR3 is TGTGCCAGCGCCAGGACAGGGGGCGACACCGGGGAGCTGTTTTTT. The chain is built from TRBV27 and TRBJ2-2, with TRBD1 matching 11 bases. Looked up from germline, CDR1 is MNHEY and CDR2 is SMNVEV (reference sequence). This CDR3 has 15 residues. The junction had 5 bases not matched to a gene; V was cut back by 8 bases and J by 3 bases.

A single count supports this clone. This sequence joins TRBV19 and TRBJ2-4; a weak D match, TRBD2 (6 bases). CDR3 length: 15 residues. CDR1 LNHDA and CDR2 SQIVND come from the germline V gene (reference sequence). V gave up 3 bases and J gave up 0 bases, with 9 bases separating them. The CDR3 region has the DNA TGTGCCAGTAGTATGCGGGGTCTAGCCAAAAACATTCAGTACTTC. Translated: CASSMRGLAKNIQYF.

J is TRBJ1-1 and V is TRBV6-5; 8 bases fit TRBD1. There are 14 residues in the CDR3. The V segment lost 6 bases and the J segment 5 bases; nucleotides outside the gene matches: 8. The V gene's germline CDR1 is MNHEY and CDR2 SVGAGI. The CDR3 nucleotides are TGTGCCAGCAGCTCTCCGCGGGACAGGACTGAAGCTTTCTTT. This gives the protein CASSSPRDRTEAFF.

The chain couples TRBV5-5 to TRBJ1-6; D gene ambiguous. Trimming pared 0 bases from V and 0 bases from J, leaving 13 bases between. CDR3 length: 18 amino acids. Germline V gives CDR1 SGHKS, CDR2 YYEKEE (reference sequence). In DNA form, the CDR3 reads TGTGCCAGCAGCTTGGTGTCCGGAGATGGCTCCTATAATTCACCCCTCCACTTT. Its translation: CASSLVSGDGSYNSPLHF.

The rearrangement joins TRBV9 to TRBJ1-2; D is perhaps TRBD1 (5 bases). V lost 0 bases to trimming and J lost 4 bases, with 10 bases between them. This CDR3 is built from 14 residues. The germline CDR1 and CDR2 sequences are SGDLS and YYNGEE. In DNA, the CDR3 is TGTGCCAGCAGCGTAGGAAAGGGGTTCTATGGCTACACCTTC. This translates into CASSVGKGFYGYTF.

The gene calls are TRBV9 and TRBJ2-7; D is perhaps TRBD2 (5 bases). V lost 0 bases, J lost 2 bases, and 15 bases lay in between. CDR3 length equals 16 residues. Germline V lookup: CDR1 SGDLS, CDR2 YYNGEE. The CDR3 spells CASSVVSGWATYEQYF. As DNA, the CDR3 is TGTGCCAGCAGCGTAGTGTCGGGGTGGGCAACCTACGAGCAGTACTTC.

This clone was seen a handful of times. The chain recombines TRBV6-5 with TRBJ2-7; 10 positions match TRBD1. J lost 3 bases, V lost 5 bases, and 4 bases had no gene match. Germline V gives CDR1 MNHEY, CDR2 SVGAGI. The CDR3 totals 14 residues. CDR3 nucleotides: TGTGCCAGCAGTCCAAGGACAGGGGGCTACGAGCAGTACTTC. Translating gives CASSPRTGGYEQYF.

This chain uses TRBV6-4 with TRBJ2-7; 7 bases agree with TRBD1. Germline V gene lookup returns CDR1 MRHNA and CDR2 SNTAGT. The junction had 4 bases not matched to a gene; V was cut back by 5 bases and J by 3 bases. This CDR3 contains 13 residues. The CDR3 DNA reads TGTGCCAGCAGTCGGGACAGAAACTACGAGCAGTACTTC. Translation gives CASSRDRNYEQYF.

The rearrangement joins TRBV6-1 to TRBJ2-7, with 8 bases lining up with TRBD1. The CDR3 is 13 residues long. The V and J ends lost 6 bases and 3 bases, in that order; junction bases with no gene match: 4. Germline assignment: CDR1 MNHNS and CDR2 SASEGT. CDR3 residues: CASRGQGSYEQYF. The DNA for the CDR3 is TGTGCCAGCAGAGGACAGGGAAGCTACGAGCAGTACTTC.

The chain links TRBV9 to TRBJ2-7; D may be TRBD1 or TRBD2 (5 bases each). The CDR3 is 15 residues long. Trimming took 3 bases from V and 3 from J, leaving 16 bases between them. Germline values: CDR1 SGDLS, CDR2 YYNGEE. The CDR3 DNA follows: TGTGCCAGCAGCGCGCTAGGGACGATAAACTACGAGCAGTACTTC. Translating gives CASSALGTINYEQYF.

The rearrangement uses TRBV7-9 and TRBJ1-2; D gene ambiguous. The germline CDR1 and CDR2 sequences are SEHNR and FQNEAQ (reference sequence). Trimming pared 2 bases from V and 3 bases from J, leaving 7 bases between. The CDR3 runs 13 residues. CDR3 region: CASSLWSDYGYTF. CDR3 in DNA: TGTGCCAGCAGCTTATGGTCAGACTATGGCTACACCTTC.

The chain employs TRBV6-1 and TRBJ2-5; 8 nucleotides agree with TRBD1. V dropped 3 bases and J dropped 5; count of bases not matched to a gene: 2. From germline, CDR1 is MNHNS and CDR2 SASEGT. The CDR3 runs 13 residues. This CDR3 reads CASSDAGGETQYF. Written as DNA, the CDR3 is TGTGCCAGCAGTGACGCAGGGGGCGAGACCCAGTACTTC.

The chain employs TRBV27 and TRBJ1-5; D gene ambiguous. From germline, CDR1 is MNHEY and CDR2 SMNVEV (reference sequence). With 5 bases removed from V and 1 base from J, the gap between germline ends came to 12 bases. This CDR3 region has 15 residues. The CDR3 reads CASSEGLGSNQPQHF. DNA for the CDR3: TGTGCCAGCAGTGAAGGATTGGGAAGCAATCAGCCCCAGCATTTT.